The 5 T cell receptor beta chains presented below share a single source sample, sequenced in a study of T cells in localized non-small cell lung cancer. The assay was immunoSEQ multiplex PCR, and TCRdb's table has in-frame clones only and misses some. Here the sample spans around 840 clones, 20% to 30% being singletons. The sample here was lung tumor tissue, taken before any cancer treatment. The receptors derive from a female donor older than 55 with stage I lung adenocarcinoma.

CDR3 amino acids: CASSYTSGVDNEQFF. For the CDR3, the DNA is TGTGCCAGCAGTTATACTAGCGGGGTGGACAATGAGCAGTTCTTC. The chain recombines TRBV6-8 with TRBJ2-1; 10 bases are a match to TRBD2. Germline V gene lookup returns CDR1 MNHGY and CDR2 SAAAGT. The CDR3 is made up of 15 amino acids. Trimming removed 3 bases from V and 5 bases from J; junction bases left unmatched: 4.

The chain couples TRBV30 to TRBJ1-2; 12 bases match TRBD1. V was pared by 2 bases and J by 10 bases, with 8 bases of the junction left unmatched. Per the germline V gene, CDR1 is GTSNPN and CDR2 is SVGIG (reference sequence). The CDR3 contains 14 residues. The CDR3 reads CAWSSGTGGFYYTF. The CDR3 nucleotides are TGTGCCTGGAGTTCCGGGACAGGGGGCTTCTACTACACCTTC.

This clone was observed a few times. The chain is built from TRBV10-2 and TRBJ2-2; D not certain. This CDR3 has 16 residues. V lost 0 bases and J 7 bases, leaving 15 bases between the germline ends. In germline, CDR1 is WSHSY, CDR2 SAAADI. CDR3 sequence (DNA): TGCGCCAGCAGTGAGTCAGGACGCTCAAAGGGCGGGGAGCTGTTTTTT. Protein sequence: CASSESGRSKGGELFF.

The gene calls are TRBV10-3 and TRBJ1-1, with a weak D call TRBD1 (5 bases). Germline V gene data show CDR1 as ENHRY and CDR2 as SYGVKD. V lost 8 bases to trimming and J lost 4 bases, with 20 bases between them. The CDR3 spans 15 residues. Here the CDR3 DNA reads TGTGCCATCTTGAAGGGCAGGGTAAAATTCACTGAAGCTTTCTTT. Residues: CAILKGRVKFTEAFF.

This clone was picked up a small number of times. This chain links TRBV9 with TRBJ2-1, with a possible D match to TRBD2 (6 bases). Germline CDR1 SGDLS, CDR2 YYNGEE. This CDR3 has 17 amino acids. The germline V and J ends were trimmed by 3 bases and 0 bases, with 16 bases remaining between them. The CDR3 loop is CASSGTRDSNSYNEQFF. The CDR3 DNA sequence: TGTGCCAGCAGCGGGACCCGGGACTCAAACTCCTACAATGAGCAGTTCTTC.